This TCR beta chain stems from a study of blood T cell repertoires in COVID-19. Study in general: Donors in the United States, Italy and Spain gave samples during acute or convalescent COVID-19. T cells, B-cell-depleted T cells, or PBMCs provided the cDNA or gDNA that served as material.

TCRdb keeps only in-frame clones here, not all; method: immunoSEQ multiplex PCR. The sample has approximately 69,000 clones, roughly four fifths seen once. This clone appeared once. CDR1 KGHSH and CDR2 LQKENI come from the germline V gene. There are 16 residues in the CDR3. The V and J ends lost 2 bases and 2 bases respectively, with 12 bases between them. This chain joins TRBV18 and TRBJ2-2; D is unresolved. The origin of this receptor is a man between 50 and 59 years old with COVID-19, enrolled during active disease. The sample was peripheral blood. CDR3 in amino acids: CASSPIDTRNTGELFF. The CDR3 DNA follows: TGTGCCAGCTCACCAATAGACACTCGAAACACCGGGGAGCTGTTTTTT. The full variable domain, in which reference TRBV18 and TRBJ2-2 provide the parts outside the CDR3, is NAGVMQNPRHLVRRRGQEARLRCSPMKGHSHVYWYRQLPEEGLKFMVYLQKENIIDESGMPKERFSAEFPKEGPSILRIQQVVRGDSAAYFCASSPIDTRNTGELFFGEGSRLTVL.